This T cell receptor (beta chain) was profiled in a study of radiation and T cells in renal cell carcinoma. Germline CDR1 and CDR2: SNHLY and FYNNEI. The germline V and J ends were trimmed by 7 bases and 5 bases, with 14 bases remaining between them. The CDR3 sequence is 13 residues long. This table comes from immunoSEQ multiplex PCR, and its TCRdb copy is limited to in-frame clones, with some not included. This sample has 130,000 to 150,000 clones, with nearly 90% found just once. Time point described: baseline pretreatment blood. Treatment meaning: 15 Gy SBRT to primary tumor, nephrectomy 4 weeks later. After SBRT, blood was collected at 2 and 4 weeks, plus baseline.

This specimen was blood, taken from a patient whose treatment included radiotherapy and nephrectomy. The V gene is TRBV2, the J gene TRBJ1-1; perhaps TRBD1 as D (6 bases). This sequence originates from a woman aged 45-65 years with renal cell carcinoma. Here the CDR3 DNA reads TGTGCCAGCACCTTGCGGCAGGGGACTGAAGCTTTCTTT. Its translation is CASTLRQGTEAFF.